This passage covers 14 T cell receptor beta chains from one sample sequenced in a study of shared clonotypes between healthy human individuals. Generated by immunoSEQ multiplex PCR, the TCRdb table keeps only in-frame clones and is missing some. The sample has over a million clones, around 98.5% seen once. Sequenced sample: naive CD4+ T cells sorted from blood. Subset given: CD45RA+ positively selected. These receptors were taken from a man aged 25-45 years in good health.

The V call is TRBV19, the J call TRBJ1-5; D gene ambiguous. The CDR3 runs to 13 residues. CDR1 is LNHDA, CDR2 SQIVND, per germline (reference sequence). V gave up 3 bases and J gave up 5 bases, with 8 bases separating them. The CDR3 protein is CASSITEDQPQHF. In DNA, the CDR3 is TGTGCCAGTAGTATTACGGAGGATCAGCCCCAGCATTTT.

CDR3: CASSYSPAMGAFF. The CDR3 DNA reads TGTGCCAGCAGTTACTCCCCCGCTATGGGTGCTTTCTTT. The V gene is TRBV6-5, the J gene TRBJ1-1; no definite D call. The CDR3 loop spans 13 amino acids. V was trimmed by 0 bases and J by 11 bases, leaving 13 bases between them. Germline V gene data show CDR1 as MNHEY and CDR2 as SVGAGI.

J is TRBJ2-2 and V is TRBV5-1; a possible D gene is TRBD2 (6 bases). Germline V lookup: CDR1 SGHRS, CDR2 YFSETQ. The V and J ends lost 3 bases and 4 bases respectively, with 10 bases between them. The CDR3 totals 14 residues. CDR3 nucleotide sequence: TGCGCCAGCAGCTCGCCGGGGGTCACCGGGGAGCTGTTTTTT. Amino acid sequence: CASSSPGVTGELFF.

The CDR3 DNA sequence: TGTGCCAGCAGCCCCCGGGACAGGGACTTCATGAACACTGAAGCTTTCTTT. Protein: CASSPRDRDFMNTEAFF. The chain couples TRBV21-1 to TRBJ1-1; the D call in the table, TRBD1, was not verified against the DNA. TRBV21-1 is designated a pseudogene. The CDR3 consists of 17 residues.

The rearrangement links TRBV2 to TRBJ1-2; TRBD1 matches at 7 bases. J lost 3 bases, V lost 6 bases, and 4 bases had no gene match. The germline gives CDR1 SNHLY, CDR2 FYNNEI. The CDR3 covers 13 residues. The CDR3 here is CASRDRPDYGYTF. CDR3 coding DNA: TGTGCCAGCAGGGACAGGCCTGACTATGGCTACACCTTC.

V usage is TRBV28 and J usage is TRBJ1-2; the D is unclear. This CDR3 has 13 residues. Germline V gene lookup returns CDR1 MDHEN and CDR2 SYDVKM. The V end lost 2 bases, the J end lost 4 bases, and 8 bases lay between the germline ends. The CDR3: CASSLEASYGYTF. The CDR3, as DNA: TGTGCCAGCAGTTTAGAGGCCAGCTATGGCTACACCTTC.

V and J are TRBV6-5 and TRBJ1-5; 9 positions match TRBD1. The trim removed 6 bases at V and 7 bases at J, leaving 10 bases unmatched. Germline V gene data show CDR1 as MNHEY and CDR2 as SVGAGI. This CDR3 spans 15 amino acids. The CDR3 sequence is CASRPTGGAYQPQHF. In DNA form, the CDR3 reads TGTGCCAGCAGACCTACAGGGGGCGCATACCAGCCCCAGCATTTT.

The V call is TRBV10-1, the J call TRBJ1-4; no definite D call. CDR3 size: 12 residues. CDR1 and CDR2 from the germline V gene are WNHNN and SYGVQD (reference sequence). The V and J ends lost 8 bases and 3 bases respectively, with 7 bases between them. The DNA for the CDR3 is TGCGCCAGCTCGAACCCTAATGAAAAACTGTTTTTT. It is translated as CASSNPNEKLFF.

The rearrangement joins TRBV11-2 to TRBJ1-1, with TRBD1 as a possible D gene (6 bases). Germline assignment: CDR1 SGHAT and CDR2 FQNNGV. This CDR3 has 15 amino acids. Trimming pared 5 bases from V and 3 bases from J, leaving 16 bases between. The CDR3 here is CASSPYRVIDTEAFF. The CDR3 bases are TGTGCCAGCAGCCCATACAGGGTAATTGACACTGAAGCTTTCTTT.

This clone was detected only once. The chain links TRBV7-6 to TRBJ2-3, with D possibly called TRBD1 or TRBD2 (5 bases each). This CDR3 spans 16 amino acids. V lost 3 bases and J lost 5, with 18 bases in between. Germline V lookup: CDR1 SGHVS, CDR2 FNYEAQ. The CDR3 coding sequence is TGTGCCAGCAGCTTGGTATCTCGGGGCGGGTTAGATACGCAGTATTTT. Its translation is CASSLVSRGGLDTQYF.

This rearrangement joins TRBV19 to TRBJ2-7, with D perhaps matching TRBD1 or TRBD2 (5 bases each). The V end lost 1 base, the J end lost 2 bases, and 18 bases lay between the germline ends. Per germline, CDR1 LNHDA and CDR2 SQIVND (reference sequence). The length of the CDR3 is 17 residues. The CDR3 DNA follows: TGTGCCAGTAGTATAGTTCGAGGTCTGGGGGTGACCTACGAGCAGTACTTC. This translates into CASSIVRGLGVTYEQYF.

A single count supports this clone. The chain couples TRBV5-1 to TRBJ2-1, with D maybe TRBD1 (6 bases). From germline, CDR1 is SGHRS and CDR2 YFSETQ. There are 16 residues in the CDR3. V lost 4 bases and J 5 bases, leaving 19 bases between the germline ends. The chain's CDR3 is CASSPKNRGTHNEQFF. CDR3 sequence (DNA): TGCGCCAGCAGCCCAAAAAATAGGGGGACCCACAATGAGCAGTTCTTC.

The J gene is TRBJ2-3, the V gene TRBV21-1; the DNA was not used to check the table's D call, TRBD2. TRBV21-1 is a pseudogene. The CDR3 runs 16 residues. Written as DNA, the CDR3 is TGTGCCAGCAGCAGGTTATCCCGGGAGGCCACTGATACGCAGTATTTT. Translated: CASSRLSREATDTQYF.

In this sample, this clone turned up once. The rearrangement uses TRBV7-2 and TRBJ2-4, with no clear D. There are 15 residues in the CDR3. The germline gives CDR1 SGHTA, CDR2 FQGNSA. V was clipped by 5 bases and J by 6 bases, with 17 bases between them. CDR3 amino acids: CASSAPGLVGNIQYF. The CDR3 nucleotides read TGTGCCAGCAGCGCTCCAGGCCTGGTGGGAAACATTCAGTACTTC.